This TCR beta chain was obtained from a study of response to subunit inactivated influenza vaccine. Germline assignment: CDR1 SGHTA and CDR2 FQGNSA. Between the trimmed V and J ends, which lost 3 bases and 7 bases, there was a span of 9 bases. The length of the CDR3 is 12 residues. This clonotype turned up a few times. Each CDR3 protein is one row after TCRdb ran MiXCR on the RT-PCR reads. Here the sample spans approximately 680,000 distinct CDR3 sequences, approximately 14% being singletons. The J gene is TRBJ1-2, the V gene TRBV7-2, with D tentatively TRBD1 (5 bases). The sequence derives from a man aged 50 or older who received an inactivated influenza vaccine. The input for sequencing was PBMCs from blood, taken approximately 12 days after vaccination. CDR3 coding DNA: TGTGCCAGCAGCTTTTTCGGGGCTGGCTACACCTTC. Its protein product is CASSFFGAGYTF.